This T cell receptor beta chain was recovered during a study of blood T cell repertoires in COVID-19. At the level of the study: From T cells, B-cell-depleted T cells, or PBMCs came the material, which was cDNA or gDNA.

The Seattle patients joined while their infection was active and were tracked longitudinally afterward. Per the original data handling: Estimation of nucleated cell counts relied on the amplification of reference gene primers. Data came from immunoSEQ multiplex PCR; TCRdb stores just in-frame clones and leaves some out. V and J calls and clone size follow that table, whereas D and trimming were derived from the DNA. The sample has 450,000 or so clones; about 90% are singletons. CDR1 MGHDK and CDR2 SYGVNS come from the germline V gene. V was clipped by 3 bases and J by 5 bases; unmatched bases: 6. CDR3 length: 14 amino acids.

This receptor was obtained from a man aged 18 to 29 with COVID-19, enrolled during active disease. Sequencing input: peripheral blood. The rearrangement uses TRBV25-1 and TRBJ2-5; TRBD2 agrees at 7 bases. CDR3 bases: TGTGCCAGCAGTGAGGGGAGGGACGGGGAGACCCAGTACTTC. The encoded protein is CASSEGRDGETQYF. The entire variable domain, with the rest obtained from reference TRBV25-1 and TRBJ2-5, is as follows: EADIYQTPRYLVIGTGKKITLECSQTMGHDKMYWYQQDPGMELHLIHYSYGVNSTEKGDLSSESTVSRIRTEHFPLTLESARPSHTSQYLCASSEGRDGETQYFGPGTRLLVL.